A selection of T cell receptor beta chains follows, all from one sample in a study of control samples from healthy donors and cancer patients. Here immunoSEQ multiplex PCR was the method, and the copy in TCRdb shows in-frame clones only, minus some. Of about 170,000 clones in the sample, about 90% were seen once. Sequencing input: blood. The source is a woman between 25 and 40 years old in good health. CDR3s include the opening cysteine and the closing phenylalanine or tryptophan. D genes are given only for firm matches. Expanded clones are given a class, and other clones once, few, many or no size at all.

D | J | V | size | DNA | CDR3
TRBD2 | TRBJ2-3 | TRBV5-1 | NA | TGCGCCAGCAGCTTGGAAGGGGCGGGAGCGGATACGCAGTATTTT | CASSLEGAGADTQYF
NA | TRBJ1-1 | TRBV5-4 | NA | TGTGCCAGCAGCTTGGTTCAGGGTGGGAACACTGAAGCTTTCTTT | CASSLVQGGNTEAFF
NA | TRBJ2-3 | TRBV9 | NA | TGTGCCAGCAGCGTAGAAGGGTACGTGACAGATACGCAGTATTTT | CASSVEGYVTDTQYF
NA | TRBJ1-6 | TRBV3-1/TRBV3-2 | NA | TGTGCCAGCAGAAAAACAGGGAACTCACCCCTCCACTTT | CASRKTGNSPLHF
NA | TRBJ2-3 | TRBV30 | NA | TGTGCCTGGAGTGTAGGTGGGCATGGCACAGATACGCAGTATTTT | CAWSVGGHGTDTQYF
NA | TRBJ2-7 | TRBV2 | NA | TGTGCCACCAGACGGGACAAGAACTACGAGCAGTACTTC | CATRRDKNYEQYF
NA | TRBJ2-2 | TRBV10-3 | NA | TGTGCCGCTAAGAGGAACACCGGGGAGCTGTTTTTT | CAAKRNTGELFF
TRBD1 | TRBJ2-5 | TRBV10-1 | NA | TGCGCCAGAAATTACAGGGGGCGGAGTCGTCAGACCCAGTACTTC | CARNYRGRSRQTQYF
NA | TRBJ1-2 | TRBV29-1 | NA | TGCAGCGTGGGAGAGGGATTCGGGGGAAGTGACTATGGCTACACCTTC | CSVGEGFGGSDYGYTF
NA | TRBJ1-5 | TRBV6-2/TRBV6-3 | NA | TGTGCCAGCAGTAAAACGCCGGCGCAGCCCCAGCATTTT | CASSKTPAQPQHF
NA | TRBJ1-1 | TRBV19 | NA | TGTGCCAGTAGTAAAGATCTGGGGGTGAACACTGAAGCTTTCTTT | CASSKDLGVNTEAFF
NA | TRBJ2-1 | TRBV7-8 | NA | TGTGCCAGCATCGCGACTCTAGGGATCTCCTACAATGAGCAGTTCTTC | CASIATLGISYNEQFF
NA | TRBJ1-3 | TRBV19 | NA | TGTGCCACAAGACAGGACGCTTATCCTGGAAACACCATATATTTT | CATRQDAYPGNTIYF
NA | TRBJ2-7 | TRBV20-1 | NA | TGCAGTGCAACCTGGGCCTACGAGCAGTACTTC | CSATWAYEQYF
NA | TRBJ1-2 | TRBV5-8 | NA | TGTGCCAGCAGCTTACGTAACTATGGCTACACCTTC | CASSLRNYGYTF
NA | TRBJ1-1 | TRBV6-5 | once | TGTGCCAGCAGCCGAGGGGGGCCCACTGAAGCTTTCTTT | CASSRGGPTEAFF
TRBD1 | TRBJ1-4 | TRBV6-5 | NA | TGTGCCAGCAGTTACTCCTGGACAGGAAAAAATGAAAAACTGTTTTTT | CASSYSWTGKNEKLFF
TRBD1 | TRBJ1-2 | TRBV6-4 | once | TGTGCCAGCAGTGCCTGGACAGGGGGCATCGGGAACTATGGCTACACCTTC | CASSAWTGGIGNYGYTF
TRBD1 | TRBJ2-1 | TRBV5-1 | NA | TGCGCCAGCAGCCCGGGACAGGGGATCGCCAGAGAGCAGTTCTTC | CASSPGQGIAREQFF
NA | TRBJ2-6 | TRBV9 | NA | TGTGCCAGCAGCGAGGTCCCGGCAGGGGCCAACGTCCTGACTTTC | CASSEVPAGANVLTF
TRBD1 | TRBJ2-5 | TRBV6-1 | NA | TGTGCCAGCAGTTCCGGACAGGGCGGTGCCCAGTACTTC | CASSSGQGGAQYF
TRBD1 | TRBJ1-6 | TRBV5-5 | NA | TGTGCCAGCAGCTCCCCGGGACAGTCTAATTCACCCCTCCACTTT | CASSSPGQSNSPLHF
NA | TRBJ1-2 | TRBV5-1 | NA | TGCGCCAGCAGCTTGGCCGGGGCAGGAGTGGATGGCTACACCTTC | CASSLAGAGVDGYTF
NA | TRBJ2-4 | TRBV5-1 | NA | TGCGCCAGCAGCCCGGCGGCGGGCCCAAAAAACATTCAGTACTTC | CASSPAAGPKNIQYF
TRBD2 | TRBJ2-7 | TRBV9 | NA | TGTGCCAGCAGCGCCTACCCTTCCGGGACTAGCGGATCCTACGAGCAGTACTTC | CASSAYPSGTSGSYEQYF
TRBD2 | TRBJ2-3 | TRBV5-6 | NA | TGTGCCAGCAGCTTGGCGAGACTAGCTTCCCTCACAGATACGCAGTATTTT | CASSLARLASLTDTQYF
NA | TRBJ1-1 | TRBV7-2 | NA | TGTGCCAGCAGCTTACGGGGGGCCGCGAACACTGAAGCTTTCTTT | CASSLRGAANTEAFF